This T cell receptor beta chain appears in the sequencing data of a study of vaccination effects on CD4 cells after COVID-19 (dated by TCRdb to about 2022). The study in broad terms: Post-vaccine samples across the study were collected a median of 72 days after the second dose, with a range of 14 to 241. The full study included approximately nine COVID-19 convalescent patients and several SARS-CoV-2-naive healthy vaccine recipients. SARS-CoV-2 spike-specific CD4+ TCR repertoires were compared before and after mRNA vaccination in COVID-19 convalescent patients and in infection-naive vaccine recipients. Cultures from other donors in the study were sequenced with the Oncomine TCR Beta short-read assay on an Illumina iSeq 100.

About this clone itself: Its antigen has not been determined. The input lacks base qualities; no much larger clone sits a single base away.

In the ViraFEST assay, PBMC were stimulated with viral peptide pools, and TCR sequencing was then used to find antigen-specific CD4+ T cell clonotypes based on their expansion. After around 11 days of culture, CD4+ T cells were isolated with the EasySep CD4+ T cell isolation kit. Participants received two doses of either the BNT162b2 or the mRNA-1273 mRNA SARS-CoV-2 vaccine. Negative nucleocapsid antibody results before and after vaccination confirmed that the healthy vaccine recipients had no prior SARS-CoV-2 infection. Approximately 2 million PBMC per well were cultured with approximately 10 ug/ml peptides in IMDM containing about 5% human AB serum, 10 IU/ml IL-2 and gentamicin. On days 3 and 7, half of the culture medium was replaced with fresh IL-2-containing medium. Unless noted otherwise, every peptide stimulation condition was cultured in triplicate wells. PBMC were separated from whole blood using Ficoll-Paque Plus gradient centrifugation and were then either cryopreserved at -140C or used fresh. The overlapping peptide pools covered the spike proteins of SARS-CoV-2 and of the common cold coronaviruses HCoV-NL63, HCoV-OC43 and HCoV-229E. The QIAamp micro DNA kit was used to extract genomic DNA from the cultured CD4+ T cells.

Summary of the overall study and its limitations: Clones induced by infection and clones induced by vaccination both contracted markedly at late timepoints after vaccination, which fits with T cell responses waning over time. Among healthy vaccine recipients, nearly all vaccine-induced clones were SARS-CoV-2 mono-reactive, and just 1 of 255 was cross-reactive with common cold coronaviruses. Limitations of the study were the small number of convalescent patients and the absence of early post-infection timepoints.

The library was prepared using the immunoSEQ multiplex PCR assay. DNA from the cultured, isolated CD4+ T cells was subjected to TCR beta CDR3 sequencing. In the paper's pipeline: Non-productive TCR sequences were removed, reads were trimmed to the CDR3 region, and CDR3s of at least 7 amino acids were retained. Antigen-specific clonotypes were identified using the MANAFEST web app by comparison of expansion in peptide wells against reference cultures. For clones to be considered positive, expansion at FDR<0.05 versus reference and all other wells, an odds ratio above 5, and a frequency above 0.1% in two replicate wells were required. A clonotype was defined as cross-reactive if the clonotype was significantly expanded both in SARS-CoV-2 spike wells and in at least one common cold coronavirus spike condition. CDR3 similarity was assessed by Levenshtein distance using the stringdist R package, and unrooted trees were constructed with ape in R 3.6.1. In its TCRdb copy, this immuneACCESS table keeps in-frame sequences only and misses some clones. Where compared with another copy, unresolved V genes explain less than half of these, and the others have no known cause. D and trimming were read from the DNA, whereas the V and J calls and clone size are those reported in that table. Within this sample are around 69,000 clones, with about 74% of them counted one time only. Clones ranked in the top ten supply roughly 1.4% of the sample.

From its cysteine to its phenylalanine, the CDR3 spans 16 amino acids. Of the read, only the CDR3 DNA is kept; its 48 bases are in frame from base 1. CDR1 and CDR2 are read off the germline V gene as MGHRA and YSYEKL. Cut back by 0 bases and 1 base, the V and J ends lie 12 bases apart. This TCR came from a human donor who received a COVID-19 vaccine. Material: CD4+ T cells from PBMCs cultured with HCoV-229E spike peptides, obtained after COVID-19 vaccination. The cell subset or site label here, explained by the study, means: HCoV-229E spike overlapping peptide pool stimulation. The sequence joins TRBV4-1 to TRBJ1-1, with an unclear D gene assignment. The DNA sequence is as follows: TGCGCCAGCAGCCAAGATCCACGGACGTCGAACACTGAAGCTTTCTTT. Protein translation: CASSQDPRTSNTEAFF.